What follows describes a single TCR beta chain. The specificity of this receptor is unknown. Within one base of it there is no much larger clone, and no base qualities were kept. Collaborating institutions collected whole blood in K2EDTA tubes following their own protocols. For TCRbeta analysis, collaborator samples were shipped as frozen whole blood, as isolated PBMCs, or as DNA extracted from either sample type. The sample is drawn from a study of blood T cell repertoires in COVID-19 (dated by TCRdb to the early 2020s). Background for the entire study: The collaborator samples originated in the United States, Italy and Spain and spanned the acute and convalescent phases of COVID-19. The samples were drawn from the first 160 participants of the ongoing ImmuneRACE study and from 950 to 1,500 subjects provided by 6 global collaborators. The material from the prospective study consisted of cDNA or gDNA derived from T cells, B-cell-depleted T cells, or PBMCs. Nearly every sample came with metadata listing a de-identified subject ID, COVID-19 status, age in years and sex. Where available, HLA class I and class II types were taken from metadata supplied by the sample provider and were not determined by assay-based typing. Deeply sampled blood TCRbeta repertoires from subjects exposed to, actively infected with, or recovered from COVID-19 were included in the dataset. The repertoires were released in a freely available public database intended as a resource for research on the immune response to SARS-CoV-2.

The CDR3 goes from the cysteine to the phenylalanine over 18 residues. Only the CDR3 portion is preserved as DNA: 54 bases, with reading frame beginning at the first base. Sequences LGHNA (CDR1) and YSLEER (CDR2) are obtained from the germline V gene. V loses 0 bases at its end and J loses 0 bases; junction bases beyond the gene matches: 6. The immunoSEQ Assay, a bias-controlled multiplex PCR, was used to amplify TCRbeta CDR3 regions from genomic DNA. The original pipeline was this. Nucleated cell counts per sample were estimated from amplification of reference gene primers within the assay. Sequence reads were collapsed and filtered to measure the absolute abundance of every unique TCRbeta CDR3 rearrangement. For each sample, productive Simpson clonality was calculated as the square root of Simpson's diversity index over productive rearrangements. TCRdb stores this immuneACCESS table with in-frame sequences only. Part of the clones is absent; in the studies checked, under half of the shortfall reflects unresolved V genes, and no reason is known for the rest. That table supplies the V and J calls and clone size; D and trimming were determined from the DNA. This sample lists 190,000 or so clones; 87% were detected once. Jointly, the top ten make up approximately 2.7% of the sample.

The paper's findings and limits, for the study overall: The amount of clinical and demographic metadata varied by source and participant and was provided uncurated.

Rearrangement joined TRBV4-3 to TRBJ1-4; TRBD1 aligns with 8 central bases. The source material was peripheral blood. The sequence was obtained from a man aged 35 to 55 with active or convalescent COVID-19. The DNA is TGCGCCAGCAGCCAAGATGACAGGGGCCTTGCAACTAATGAAAAACTGTTTTTT. Its protein reads: CASSQDDRGLATNEKLFF.